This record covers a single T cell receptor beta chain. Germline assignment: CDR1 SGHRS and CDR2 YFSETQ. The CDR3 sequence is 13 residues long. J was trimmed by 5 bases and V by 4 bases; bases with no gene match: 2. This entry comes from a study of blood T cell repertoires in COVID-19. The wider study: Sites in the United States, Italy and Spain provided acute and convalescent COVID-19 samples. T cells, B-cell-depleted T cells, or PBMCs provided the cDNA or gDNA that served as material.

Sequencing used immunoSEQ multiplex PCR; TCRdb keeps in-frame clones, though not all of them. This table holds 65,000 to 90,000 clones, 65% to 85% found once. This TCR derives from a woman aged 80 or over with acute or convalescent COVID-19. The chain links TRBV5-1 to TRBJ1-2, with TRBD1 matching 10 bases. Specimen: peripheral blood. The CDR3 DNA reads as TGCGCCAGCAGCGTGGGACAGGGGTATGGCTACACCTTC. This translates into CASSVGQGYGYTF.